This entry features one T cell receptor (beta chain) sequence. What it recognizes is unknown. This sample was included in a study of beta chain features in type 1 diabetes. Findings and caveats of the study: There was a moderate but significant shortening of TCRB CDR3s in all four CD4+ subsets of Type 1 diabetes patients. Relative to healthy donors, patients appeared to have naive, central memory and Treg TCRB repertoires that were more similar.

Reverse transcription of all isolated RNA meant that expressed TCRB transcripts were sequenced. Repertoires were generated with immunoSEQ multiplex PCR, while TCRdb's copy carries only in-frame clones and drops some. The sample includes about 620,000 clones, roughly 16% seen only once; the top ten take about 0.086%. V lost 5 bases and J lost 0, with 12 bases in between. This CDR3 region has 15 residues. Per the germline V gene, CDR1 is SEHNR and CDR2 is FQNEAQ (reference sequence). The sample was naive CD4+ T cells from blood. The chain carries TRBV7-9 and TRBJ2-3; no clear D. The receptor was isolated from a man between 18 and 35 years old in good health. CDR3 sequence: CASSLSTTSTDTQYF. In DNA form, the CDR3 reads TGTGCCAGCAGCCTTAGCACAACTAGCACAGATACGCAGTATTTT.